The present T cell receptor (beta chain) was sequenced within a study of identical twins. One entry per CDR3 protein, called by TCRdb with MiXCR from the 5' RACE reads. The sample has over 500,000 distinct CDR3 sequences; approximately 22% are singletons. Looked up from germline, CDR1 is DFQATT and CDR2 is SNEGSKA (reference sequence). The CDR3 runs to 14 residues. The J segment lost 4 bases and the V segment lost 2 bases, leaving 7 bases of the junction unmatched. This clonotype was observed a few times. The same sample was also studied in work on T cells expressing NK-cell markers. That paper states: The CD3+CD56-NKG2C+ fraction of a handful of donors was also led by these clonotypes.

Sequenced material: CD4+ T cells sorted from blood. This clonotype was sampled from a woman aged 18-35 years in good health. The chain carries TRBV20-1 and TRBJ1-2, with 7 bases identical to TRBD1. CDR3 DNA: TGCAGTGCTAGACGGCAGGGGGGTGGCTATGGCTACACCTTC. Its protein product is CSARRQGGGYGYTF.